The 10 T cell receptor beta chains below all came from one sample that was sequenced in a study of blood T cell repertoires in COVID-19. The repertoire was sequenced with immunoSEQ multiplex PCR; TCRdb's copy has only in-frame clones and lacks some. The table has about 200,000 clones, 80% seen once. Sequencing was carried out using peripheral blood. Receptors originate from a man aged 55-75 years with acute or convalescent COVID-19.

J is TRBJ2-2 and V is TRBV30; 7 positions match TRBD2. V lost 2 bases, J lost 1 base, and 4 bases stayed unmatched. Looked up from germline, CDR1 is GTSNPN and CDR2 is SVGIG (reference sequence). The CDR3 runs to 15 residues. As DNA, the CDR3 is TGTGCCTGGAGTCCCCTAGCGGAGAACACCGGGGAGCTGTTTTTT. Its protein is CAWSPLAENTGELFF.

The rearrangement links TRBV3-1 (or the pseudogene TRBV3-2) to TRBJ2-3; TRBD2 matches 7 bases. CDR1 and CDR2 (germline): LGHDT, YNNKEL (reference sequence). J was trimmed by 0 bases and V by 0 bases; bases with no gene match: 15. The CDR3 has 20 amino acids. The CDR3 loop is CASSQDRYPPGSGSTDTQYF. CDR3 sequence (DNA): TGTGCCAGCAGCCAAGATAGGTACCCTCCCGGTAGCGGGAGCACAGATACGCAGTATTTT.

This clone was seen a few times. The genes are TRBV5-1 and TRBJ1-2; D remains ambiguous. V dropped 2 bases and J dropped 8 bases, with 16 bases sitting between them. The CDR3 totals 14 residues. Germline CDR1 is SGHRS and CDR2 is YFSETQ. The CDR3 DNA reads TGCGCCAGCAGCTTAGAGGCCCAGTCCGGAGGCTACACCTTC. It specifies CASSLEAQSGGYTF.

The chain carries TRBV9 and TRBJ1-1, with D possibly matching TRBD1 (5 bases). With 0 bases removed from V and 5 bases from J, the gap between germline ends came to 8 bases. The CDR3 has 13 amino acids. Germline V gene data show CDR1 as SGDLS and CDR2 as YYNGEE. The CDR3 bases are TGTGCCAGCAGCGTAGATCGGGGGACTGAAGCTTTCTTT. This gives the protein CASSVDRGTEAFF.

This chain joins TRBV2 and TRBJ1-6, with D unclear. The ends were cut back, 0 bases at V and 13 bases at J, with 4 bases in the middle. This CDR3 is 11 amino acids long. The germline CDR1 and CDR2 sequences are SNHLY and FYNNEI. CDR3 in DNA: TGTGCCAGCAGTGAAGCCAGTCCCCTCCACTTT. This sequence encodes CASSEASPLHF.

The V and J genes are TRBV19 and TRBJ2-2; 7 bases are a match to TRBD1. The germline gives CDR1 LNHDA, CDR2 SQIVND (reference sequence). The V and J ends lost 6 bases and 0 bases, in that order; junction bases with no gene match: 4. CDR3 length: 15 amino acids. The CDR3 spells CASSTGTANTGELFF. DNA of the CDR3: TGTGCCAGTAGCACCGGGACAGCGAACACCGGGGAGCTGTTTTTT.

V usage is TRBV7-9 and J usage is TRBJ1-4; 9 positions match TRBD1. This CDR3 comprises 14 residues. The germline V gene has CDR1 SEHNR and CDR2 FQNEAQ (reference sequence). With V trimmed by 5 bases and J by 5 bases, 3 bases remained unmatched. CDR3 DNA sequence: TGTGCCAGCAGCATGGGACAGGGAAATGAAAAACTGTTTTTT. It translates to CASSMGQGNEKLFF. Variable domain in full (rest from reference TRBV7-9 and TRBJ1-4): DTGVSQNPRHKITKRGQNVTFRCDPISEHNRLYWYRQTLGQGPEFLTYFQNEAQLEKSRLLSDRFSAERPKGSFSTLEIQRTEQGDSAMYLCASSMGQGNEKLFFGSGTQLSVL.

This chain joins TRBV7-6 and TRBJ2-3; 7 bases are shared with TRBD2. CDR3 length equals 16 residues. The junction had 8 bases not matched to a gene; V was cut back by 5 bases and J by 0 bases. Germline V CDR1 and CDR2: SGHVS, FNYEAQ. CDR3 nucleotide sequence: TGTGCCAGCAGCCTGGCTGGGGGGGGGAGCACAGATACGCAGTATTTT. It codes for CASSLAGGGSTDTQYF.

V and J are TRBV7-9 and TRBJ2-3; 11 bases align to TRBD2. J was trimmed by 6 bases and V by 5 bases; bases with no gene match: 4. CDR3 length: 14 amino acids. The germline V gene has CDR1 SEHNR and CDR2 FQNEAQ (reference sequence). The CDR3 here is CASSLRTSGDTQYF. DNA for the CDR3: TGTGCCAGCAGCCTACGGACTAGCGGGGATACGCAGTATTTT. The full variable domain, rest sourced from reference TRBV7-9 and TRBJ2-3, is DTGVSQNPRHKITKRGQNVTFRCDPISEHNRLYWYRQTLGQGPEFLTYFQNEAQLEKSRLLSDRFSAERPKGSFSTLEIQRTEQGDSAMYLCASSLRTSGDTQYFGPGTRLTVL.

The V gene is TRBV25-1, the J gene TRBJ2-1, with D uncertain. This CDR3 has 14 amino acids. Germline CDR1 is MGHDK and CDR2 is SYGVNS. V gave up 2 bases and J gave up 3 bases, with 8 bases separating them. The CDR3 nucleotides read TGTGCCAGCAGTGAAGGCAGTTACTACAATGAGCAGTTCTTC. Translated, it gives CASSEGSYYNEQFF.